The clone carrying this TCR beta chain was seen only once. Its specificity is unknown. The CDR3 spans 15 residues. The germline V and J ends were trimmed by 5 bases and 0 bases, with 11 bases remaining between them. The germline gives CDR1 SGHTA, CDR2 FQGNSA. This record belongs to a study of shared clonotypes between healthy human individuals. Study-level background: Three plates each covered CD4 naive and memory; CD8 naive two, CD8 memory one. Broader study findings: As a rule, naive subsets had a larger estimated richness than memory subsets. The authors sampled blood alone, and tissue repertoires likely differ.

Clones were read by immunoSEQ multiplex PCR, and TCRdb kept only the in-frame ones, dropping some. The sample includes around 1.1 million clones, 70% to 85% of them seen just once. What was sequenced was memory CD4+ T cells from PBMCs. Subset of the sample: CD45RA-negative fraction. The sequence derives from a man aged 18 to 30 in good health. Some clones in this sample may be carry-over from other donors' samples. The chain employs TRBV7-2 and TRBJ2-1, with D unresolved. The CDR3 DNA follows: TGTGCCAGCAGCCCAATGACCAGCTCCTACAATGAGCAGTTCTTC. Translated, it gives CASSPMTSSYNEQFF.